The rows below give T cell receptor beta chains drawn from one sample of a study of early T cells in non-severe SARS-CoV-2 infection. From the 5' RACE reads, TCRdb called clonotypes with MiXCR, one entry per CDR3 protein. The sample includes tens of thousands of distinct CDR3 sequences, roughly 6.1% seen only once; the top ten take more than 20%. The material sequenced was whole blood, taken at baseline. The receptors stem from an adult who was a healthcare worker with PCR-confirmed SARS-CoV-2 infection or an uninfected control (not recorded which). Each CDR3 is given with its conserved first and last residue. A D gene is named only where the DNA matches it firmly. Clone size is given for some rows only: seen once, a few or many times, or a class if the clone is expanded.

J,size,V,D,CDR3,DNA
TRBJ1-3,many,TRBV4-2,NA,CASSHSMSSENTIYF,TGTGCCAGCAGCCACTCAATGAGCTCTGAAAACACCATATATTTT
TRBJ2-2,NA,TRBV9,NA,CASSPRGRGVPGELFF,TGTGCCAGCAGCCCCAGGGGGCGGGGGGTACCCGGTGAGCTGTTTTTT
TRBJ1-4,many,TRBV6-1,NA,CASKLGGTNEKLFF,TGTGCCAGCAAATTAGGGGGAACTAATGAAAAACTGTTTTTT
TRBJ1-6,NA,TRBV18,TRBD1,CASSPRPGTGVDSPLHF,TGTGCCAGCTCACCTCGGCCCGGGACAGGGGTTGATTCACCCCTCCACTTT
TRBJ1-2,few,TRBV28,NA,CASSLPGHYGYTF,TGTGCCAGCAGTTTACCGGGCCACTATGGCTACACCTTC
TRBJ2-1,NA,TRBV19,TRBD2,CASSRRAGAGLNNEQFF,TGTGCCAGTAGTAGGCGGGCGGGAGCGGGACTGAACAATGAGCAGTTCTTC
TRBJ2-7,NA,TRBV4-2,TRBD1,CASSRGQGEDAYEQYF,TGTGCCAGCAGCCGGGGACAGGGGGAAGACGCCTACGAGCAGTACTTC
TRBJ2-3,NA,TRBV20-1,TRBD2,CSVGTSGIDTQYF,TGCAGTGTTGGGACTAGCGGGATAGATACGCAGTATTTT
TRBJ2-5,many,TRBV6-2/TRBV6-3,NA,CASNFGPPETQYF,TGTGCCAGCAATTTCGGCCCCCCAGAGACCCAGTACTTC
TRBJ2-7,many,TRBV7-2,TRBD2,CASSLAGGGGAYEQYF,TGTGCCAGCAGCTTAGCGGGCGGCGGGGGGGCCTACGAGCAGTACTTC
TRBJ2-1,many,TRBV2,TRBD1,CASRTGTGNNEQFF,TGTGCCAGCAGGACCGGGACAGGGAACAATGAGCAGTTCTTC
TRBJ2-3,NA,TRBV7-3,TRBD1,CASSSSGGPDTQYF,TGTGCCAGCAGCTCTTCAGGGGGCCCAGATACGCAGTATTTT
TRBJ2-3,few,TRBV10-1,NA,CASSLTGTDTQYF,TGCGCCAGCAGTCTTACAGGGACAGATACGCAGTATTTT
TRBJ1-3,few,TRBV7-8,NA,CASSYFSEGVTGNTIYF,TGTGCCAGCAGCTATTTCTCTGAGGGCGTGACTGGAAACACCATATATTTT
TRBJ2-1,few,TRBV4-1,TRBD2,CASSQDLGTTYNEQFF,TGCGCCAGCAGCCAAGATCTTGGGACTACTTACAATGAGCAGTTCTTC
TRBJ1-2,many,TRBV4-1,NA,CASSQDETPNYGYTF,TGCGCCAGCAGCCAAGATGAGACACCGAACTATGGCTACACCTTC
TRBJ2-1,many,TRBV5-1,TRBD2,CASSLLAGGSNEQFF,TGCGCCAGCAGCTTACTAGCGGGAGGGTCCAATGAGCAGTTCTTC
TRBJ1-6,NA,TRBV5-1,NA,CASSPGTPRGSPLHF,TGCGCCAGCAGCCCGGGGACGCCGAGGGGTTCACCCCTCCACTTT
TRBJ2-3,many,TRBV27,TRBD2,CASSFLAGERGTQYF,TGTGCCAGCAGTTTCCTAGCGGGAGAGAGGGGCACGCAGTATTTT
TRBJ1-2,NA,TRBV4-1,NA,CASSMGRANYGYTF,TGCGCCTCCTCAATGGGGAGGGCTAACTATGGCTACACCTTC
TRBJ1-1,many,TRBV7-9,NA,CASSLEVLAFF,TGTGCCAGCAGCTTGGAGGTGCTAGCTTTCTTT